The rows below give T cell receptor beta chains drawn from one sample of a study of T-cell memory formation after mild COVID-19. TCRdb re-analysed the 5' RACE reads in MiXCR, keeping a single row per CDR3 protein. The sample shows around 410,000 distinct CDR3 sequences, about 22% of them seen only once. Material for sequencing was PBMCs or a T cell subset sorted from them (not recorded which). These receptor sequences come from an adult woman who had mild COVID-19 (a few samples of this study predate the infection). Cell type and time point are not known. Each CDR3 is given with its conserved first and last residue. The order of the fields is clone size, J gene, D gene, V gene, CDR3 protein, CDR3 DNA. A D gene is named only where the DNA matches it firmly. Part of the rows lack a size; the others show once, few, many or a class for expanded clones.

clone_size: -; j_call: TRBJ2-5; d_call: TRBD2; v_call: TRBV7-3; cdr3_aa: CASSPRRAGGMETQYF; cdr3_nt: TGTGCCAGCAGCCCCCGACGAGCGGGAGGGATGGAGACCCAGTACTTC
clone_size: few; j_call: TRBJ1-2; d_call: -; v_call: TRBV4-1; cdr3_aa: CASSQALGGYGYTF; cdr3_nt: TGCGCCAGCAGCCAGGCATTAGGGGGCTATGGCTACACCTTC
clone_size: -; j_call: TRBJ1-1; d_call: TRBD1; v_call: TRBV29-1; cdr3_aa: CSVTDRGVTEAFF; cdr3_nt: TGCAGCGTAACGGACAGGGGGGTCACTGAAGCTTTCTTT
clone_size: -; j_call: TRBJ2-1; d_call: -; v_call: TRBV24-1; cdr3_aa: CATSDSGSPSYNEQFF; cdr3_nt: TGTGCCACCAGTGATTCGGGCTCCCCCTCCTACAATGAGCAGTTCTTC
clone_size: -; j_call: TRBJ2-4; d_call: TRBD2; v_call: TRBV6-5; cdr3_aa: CASRGLGLPIQYF; cdr3_nt: TGTGCCAGCAGGGGACTAGGACTCCCCATTCAGTACTTC
clone_size: few; j_call: TRBJ2-3; d_call: -; v_call: TRBV5-6; cdr3_aa: CASSLARGDSPYSTDTQYF; cdr3_nt: TGTGCCAGCAGCTTGGCCAGGGGCGATTCCCCCTATAGCACAGATACGCAGTATTTT
clone_size: once; j_call: TRBJ2-3; d_call: -; v_call: TRBV7-2; cdr3_aa: CASSAMATTDTQYF; cdr3_nt: TGTGCCAGCAGCGCGATGGCAACCACAGATACGCAGTATTTT
clone_size: -; j_call: TRBJ1-6; d_call: -; v_call: TRBV27; cdr3_aa: CASSGGTHGNSPLHF; cdr3_nt: TGTGCCAGCAGTGGCGGGACCCATGGCAATTCACCCCTCCACTTT
clone_size: -; j_call: TRBJ2-7; d_call: TRBD2; v_call: TRBV9; cdr3_aa: CASSPTSGGYYEQYF; cdr3_nt: TGTGCCAGCAGCCCGACTAGCGGGGGATACTACGAGCAGTACTTC
clone_size: -; j_call: TRBJ2-1; d_call: -; v_call: TRBV18; cdr3_aa: CASSPAGDYNEQFF; cdr3_nt: TGTGCCAGCTCACCTGCAGGGGACTACAATGAGCAGTTCTTC
clone_size: -; j_call: TRBJ1-1; d_call: -; v_call: TRBV5-8; cdr3_aa: CASSLERARAQRGEAFF; cdr3_nt: TGTGCCAGCAGCTTGGAAAGGGCCAGGGCGCAGAGGGGTGAAGCTTTCTTT
clone_size: -; j_call: TRBJ2-5; d_call: TRBD2; v_call: TRBV4-1; cdr3_aa: CASSQEWRGTSSETQYF; cdr3_nt: TGCGCCAGCAGCCAAGAATGGCGGGGGACCTCGAGCGAGACCCAGTACTTC
clone_size: many; j_call: TRBJ2-5; d_call: -; v_call: TRBV6-5; cdr3_aa: CASSLAGEQETQYF; cdr3_nt: TGTGCCAGCAGCCTTGCAGGGGAGCAAGAGACCCAGTACTTC
clone_size: many; j_call: TRBJ1-1; d_call: -; v_call: TRBV2; cdr3_aa: CASSLREMDTEAFF; cdr3_nt: TGTGCCAGCAGCCTCAGGGAGATGGACACTGAAGCTTTCTTT
clone_size: -; j_call: TRBJ2-3; d_call: TRBD2; v_call: TRBV24-1; cdr3_aa: CATSEASGRHSDTQYF; cdr3_nt: TGTGCCACCAGTGAAGCTAGCGGGAGGCACTCAGATACGCAGTATTTT
clone_size: few; j_call: TRBJ1-5; d_call: -; v_call: TRBV12-3/TRBV12-4; cdr3_aa: CASSLGGLPHF; cdr3_nt: TGTGCCAGCAGTTTAGGAGGGCTCCCGCATTTT
clone_size: many; j_call: TRBJ2-7; d_call: -; v_call: TRBV3-1; cdr3_aa: CASSHGQSYEQYF; cdr3_nt: TGTGCCAGCAGCCATGGACAGAGTTACGAGCAGTACTTC
clone_size: -; j_call: TRBJ1-6; d_call: TRBD1; v_call: TRBV4-3; cdr3_aa: CASSRGQGASPLHF; cdr3_nt: TGCGCCAGCAGCCGTGGACAGGGGGCTTCACCCCTCCACTTT
clone_size: -; j_call: TRBJ2-3; d_call: -; v_call: TRBV7-8; cdr3_aa: CASSPTRGTDTQYF; cdr3_nt: TGTGCCAGCAGCCCCACCCGGGGCACAGATACGCAGTATTTT
clone_size: few; j_call: TRBJ2-1; d_call: -; v_call: TRBV10-2; cdr3_aa: CASSRVGSPYNEQFF; cdr3_nt: TGCGCCAGCAGTAGAGTGGGCTCCCCCTACAATGAGCAGTTCTTC
clone_size: few; j_call: TRBJ2-1; d_call: -; v_call: TRBV12-3/TRBV12-4; cdr3_aa: CASSLTGPSSYNEQFF; cdr3_nt: TGTGCCAGCAGTTTAACGGGCCCCAGCTCCTACAATGAGCAGTTCTTC
clone_size: -; j_call: TRBJ2-7; d_call: TRBD2; v_call: TRBV5-1; cdr3_aa: CASSPGTSGGSYAYEQYF; cdr3_nt: TGCGCCAGCAGCCCCGGGACTAGCGGAGGATCCTATGCTTACGAGCAGTACTTC